This T cell receptor beta chain came from a study of T cells in Graves' hyperthyroidism and ophthalmopathy. Amplified regions were TCR beta CDR3 sequences from RNA transcripts. RT-PCR in the first round (using the HTBI primer set) targeted the TCR CDR3. Via MiXCR, TCRdb re-called the multiplex PCR reads, giving one row per CDR3 protein. The sample records 300,000 to 450,000 distinct CDR3 sequences, approximately 14% being singletons. The length of the CDR3 is 13 residues. Trimming took off 4 bases at V and 4 bases at J, with 8 bases between the two ends. CDR1 is SGHAT, CDR2 FQNNGV, per germline. This clonotype has at least ten counts. Stable Graves' hyperthyroidism denoted no ophthalmopathy progression over 18 months.

The source is a woman aged 55-70 years with Graves' hyperthyroidism. Material for sequencing was blood. The chain carries TRBV11-2 and TRBJ1-5; D gene uncertain. CDR3 bases: TGTGCCAGCAGCTCCGCCTTGAATCAGCCCCAGCATTTT. Protein product: CASSSALNQPQHF. The whole variable domain, remainder taken from reference TRBV11-2 and TRBJ1-5, is EAGVAQSPRYKIIEKRQSVAFWCNPISGHATLYWYQQILGQGPKLLIQFQNNGVVDDSQLPKDRFSAERLKGVDSTLKIQPAKLEDSAVYLCASSSALNQPQHFGDGTRLSIL.